Shown below are 7 T cell receptor beta chains from a single sample sequenced in a study of T cell responses to AZD1222 COVID-19 vaccine. TCRdb's copy holds only in-frame clones and misses some; the assay was immunoSEQ multiplex PCR. The sample includes around 160,000 clones, 82% of them seen just once. Here the sequenced sample was peripheral blood, taken on day 0 of MenACWY control vaccination. The receptors originated from an adult in good health.

The chain joins TRBV6-1 to TRBJ1-5; D uncertain. The germline V gene encodes CDR1 MNHNS and CDR2 SASEGT. This CDR3 contains 15 residues. V was clipped by 0 bases and J by 0 bases, with 6 bases between them. CDR3 nucleotides: TGTGCCAGCAGTGAAGCTGACGGTAGCAATCAGCCCCAGCATTTT. This encodes CASSEADGSNQPQHF.

The CDR3 DNA is TGTGCCAGCAGCCAAGATAACAGGGGCCTAGGCTATGGCTACACCTTC. The encoded protein is CASSQDNRGLGYGYTF. The chain has TRBV3-1 (or the pseudogene TRBV3-2) and TRBJ1-2; TRBD1 aligns across 7 bases. The V segment lost 0 bases and the J segment 4 bases; nucleotides outside the gene matches: 8. The CDR3 contains 16 residues. Germline values: CDR1 LGHDT, CDR2 YNNKEL (reference sequence).

This chain uses TRBV7-2 with TRBJ1-4; TRBD1 matches 7 bases. The length of the CDR3 is 15 residues. Germline assignment: CDR1 SGHTA and CDR2 FQGNSA. The V segment lost 5 bases and the J segment 5 bases; nucleotides outside the gene matches: 8. Written as DNA, the CDR3 is TGTGCCAGCAGCCCGAGACAGGGACCCAATGAAAAACTGTTTTTT. Its translation: CASSPRQGPNEKLFF.

The rearrangement uses TRBV27 and TRBJ1-2; D gene unclear. The germline V gene encodes CDR1 MNHEY and CDR2 SMNVEV (reference sequence). The CDR3 consists of 14 residues. V dropped 5 bases and J dropped 2 bases, with 12 bases sitting between them. The CDR3 region has the DNA TGTGCCAGCAGTCCAACAGCGACGAACTATGGCTACACCTTC. Protein: CASSPTATNYGYTF.

J is TRBJ2-1 and V is TRBV11-2, with D possibly TRBD1 on 7 matching bases. This CDR3 spans 16 amino acids. The V end lost 5 bases, the J end lost 3 bases, and 17 bases lay between the germline ends. Looked up from germline, CDR1 is SGHAT and CDR2 is FQNNGV. The CDR3 loop is CASSKGGTAFYNEQFF. The CDR3 DNA reads TGTGCCAGCAGCAAAGGGGGGACAGCCTTCTACAATGAGCAGTTCTTC.

The V gene is TRBV19, the J gene TRBJ2-7; 7 positions agree with TRBD2. J gave up 6 bases and V 3 bases, and 11 bases lay outside the gene matches. CDR3 length equals 15 residues. From germline, CDR1 is LNHDA and CDR2 SQIVND (reference sequence). The CDR3 DNA reads as TGTGCCAGTAGTATCTCGACAGTGCCGGGGGGCGAGCAGTACTTC. Its protein product is CASSISTVPGGEQYF.

The chain employs TRBV6-5 and TRBJ1-2; no firm D call. The CDR3 has 13 residues. The V end was cut by 2 bases, the J end by 7 bases, with 11 bases between. CDR1 is MNHEY, CDR2 SVGAGI, per germline. CDR3 residues: CASSYSLKAGYTF. The CDR3 DNA sequence: TGTGCCAGCAGTTACAGTCTCAAAGCTGGCTACACCTTC.